A few counts support the clone carrying this TCR beta chain. Trimming stripped 2 bases from V and 7 bases from J, with 9 bases between. This CDR3 region has 13 residues. The germline V gene encodes CDR1 SGHNT and CDR2 YENEEA. The data were taken from a study of early T cells in non-severe SARS-CoV-2 infection. Individual cDNA molecules received unique molecular identifiers during library preparation. TCRdb analysed the 5' RACE reads with MiXCR anew, one entry per CDR3 protein. The sample consists of under 85,000 distinct CDR3 sequences, around 5% of them appearing once. This chain links TRBV11-3 with TRBJ1-3; D unresolved. This specimen consisted of whole blood, obtained at baseline. The sequence came from an adult who was a healthcare worker with PCR-confirmed SARS-CoV-2 infection or an uninfected control (not recorded which). The CDR3, as DNA: TGTGCCAGCAGCTTAAACAGAGATAACACCATATATTTT. Translated, it gives CASSLNRDNTIYF.